The present T cell receptor (beta chain) was sequenced within a study of response to subunit inactivated influenza vaccine. A remark on this clonotype: Its specificity is unknown.

TCRdb used MiXCR to reprocess the RT-PCR reads, holding one entry per CDR3 protein. The table includes just over 300,000 distinct CDR3 sequences, roughly 22% detected once. Study outcomes and limitations: Seasonal influenza vaccination, on each occasion, was suggested by the authors to recruit few new T cells.

The V gene end was trimmed by 3 bases and the J gene end by 0 bases; junction bases not matched to a gene: 4. Germline V gene lookup returns CDR1 SGHVS and CDR2 FQNEAQ. The CDR3 runs 15 residues. The sequence was collected from a man in his fifties or sixties who received an inactivated influenza vaccine. The gene calls are TRBV7-8 and TRBJ1-1, with TRBD1 matching 7 bases. This material consisted of PBMCs from blood, taken less than 22 months after vaccination. The CDR3 DNA reads TGTGCCAGCAGCTTCCAGGGACAGATGAACACTGAAGCTTTCTTT. Its translation is CASSFQGQMNTEAFF.